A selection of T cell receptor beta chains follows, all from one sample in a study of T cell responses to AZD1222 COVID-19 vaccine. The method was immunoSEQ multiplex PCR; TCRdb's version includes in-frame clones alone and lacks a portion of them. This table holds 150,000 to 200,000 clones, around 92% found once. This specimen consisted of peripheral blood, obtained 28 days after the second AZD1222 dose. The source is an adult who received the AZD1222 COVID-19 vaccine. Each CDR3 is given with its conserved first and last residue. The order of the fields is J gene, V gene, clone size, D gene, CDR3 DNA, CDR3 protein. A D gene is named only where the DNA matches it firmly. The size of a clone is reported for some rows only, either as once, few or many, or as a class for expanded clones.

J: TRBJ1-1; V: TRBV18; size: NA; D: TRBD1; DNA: TGTGCCAGCTCACGTTCAGGGGGAATCACTGAAGCTTTCTTT; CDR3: CASSRSGGITEAFF
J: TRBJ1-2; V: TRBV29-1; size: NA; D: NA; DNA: TGCAGCGTTGAGGGAGCCACTAAGGAACCCCTCTATGGCTACACCTTC; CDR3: CSVEGATKEPLYGYTF
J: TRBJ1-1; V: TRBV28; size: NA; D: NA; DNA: TGTGCCAGCACCGGACAGTATTTGAACACTGAAGCTTTCTTT; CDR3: CASTGQYLNTEAFF
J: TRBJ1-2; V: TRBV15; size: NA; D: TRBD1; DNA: TGTGCCACCAGCTCCAGGACAGGGGGCGATGGCTACACCTTC; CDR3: CATSSRTGGDGYTF
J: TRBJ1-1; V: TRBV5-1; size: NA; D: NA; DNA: TGCGCCAGCAGCTTGGGCAGGGTTGGGACTGAAGCTTTCTTT; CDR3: CASSLGRVGTEAFF
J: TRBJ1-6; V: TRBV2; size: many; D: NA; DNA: TGTGCCAGCAGCCAGGAAAACAATAATTCACCCCTCCACTTT; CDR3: CASSQENNNSPLHF
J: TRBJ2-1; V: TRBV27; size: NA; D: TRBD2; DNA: TGTGCCAGCAGTCTGACTAGCGGGAGGGCATCTGAGCAGTTCTTC; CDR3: CASSLTSGRASEQFF
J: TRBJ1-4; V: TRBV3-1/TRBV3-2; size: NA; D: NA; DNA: TGTGCCAGCAGCCAAGGCGGACTTACTAATGAAAAACTGTTTTTT; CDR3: CASSQGGLTNEKLFF
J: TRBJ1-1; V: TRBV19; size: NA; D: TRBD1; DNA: TGTGCCAGTAGTTTCTGGACAGGGGTTAACACTGAAGCTTTCTTT; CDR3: CASSFWTGVNTEAFF
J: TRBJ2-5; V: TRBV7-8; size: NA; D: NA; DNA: TGTGCCAGCAGCTTAGGGGCCGCCCGATCGACCCAGTACTTC; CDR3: CASSLGAARSTQYF
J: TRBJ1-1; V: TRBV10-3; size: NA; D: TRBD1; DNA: TGTGCCATCAGTGAGACCCAGGGGGCCTATACTGAAGCTTTCTTT; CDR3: CAISETQGAYTEAFF
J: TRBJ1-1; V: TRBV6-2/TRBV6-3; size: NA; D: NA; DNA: TGTGCCAGCAGCCCGGGACACCGGATGAACACTGAAGCTTTCTTT; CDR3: CASSPGHRMNTEAFF
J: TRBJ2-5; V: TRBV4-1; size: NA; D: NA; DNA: TGCGCCAGCAGCCAAGTTCGGGGGCTTCAACAGGAGACCCAGTACTTC; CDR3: CASSQVRGLQQETQYF
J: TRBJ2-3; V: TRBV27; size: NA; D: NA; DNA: TGTGCCAGCAGGGGGATCTGGCCTTACACAGATACGCAGTATTTT; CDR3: CASRGIWPYTDTQYF
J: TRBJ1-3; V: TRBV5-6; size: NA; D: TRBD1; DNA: TGTGCCAGCAGCTTGATGACAGGGGGGCACACTAGGGGAAACACCATATATTTT; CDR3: CASSLMTGGHTRGNTIYF
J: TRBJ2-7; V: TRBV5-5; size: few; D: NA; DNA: TGTGCCAGCAGCCCCTCCTACGAGCAGTACTTC; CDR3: CASSPSYEQYF
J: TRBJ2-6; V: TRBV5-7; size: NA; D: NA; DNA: TGTGCCAGCAGCTTTCCCTCTCCTGGGGCCAACGTCCTGACTTTC; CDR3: CASSFPSPGANVLTF
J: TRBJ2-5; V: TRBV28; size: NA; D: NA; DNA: TGTGCCAGCAGTTTTCAGGGCCAAGAGACCCAGTACTTC; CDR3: CASSFQGQETQYF
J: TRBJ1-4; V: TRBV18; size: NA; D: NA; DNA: TGTGCCAGCTCACCAAGGGGAGAAAAACTGTTTTTT; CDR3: CASSPRGEKLFF
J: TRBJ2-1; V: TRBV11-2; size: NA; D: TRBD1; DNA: TGTGCCAGCAGCTTAGTAGGGACAGGGGTCAATGAGCAGTTCTTC; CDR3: CASSLVGTGVNEQFF
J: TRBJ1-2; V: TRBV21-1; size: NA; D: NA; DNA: TGTGCCAGCAGCACGGGGGGACACCTTAACTATGGCTACACCTTC; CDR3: CASSTGGHLNYGYTF
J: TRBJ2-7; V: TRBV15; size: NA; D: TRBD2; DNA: TGTGCCACCAGCAGAGATGGGGCTAGCGGGAGAAAGCAGTACTTC; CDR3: CATSRDGASGRKQYF
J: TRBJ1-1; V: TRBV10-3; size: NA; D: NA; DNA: TGTGCCATCAGCAGGCAGGGGATGAACACTGAAGCTTTCTTT; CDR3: CAISRQGMNTEAFF
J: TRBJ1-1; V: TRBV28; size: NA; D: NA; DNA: TGTGCCAGCAGTTTAGGGGCCGTTAAGGAAGCTTTCTTT; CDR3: CASSLGAVKEAFF
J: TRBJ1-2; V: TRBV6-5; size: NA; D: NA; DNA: TGTGCCAGCTCTCTGGACAGCGGCTATGGCTACACCTTC; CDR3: CASSLDSGYGYTF
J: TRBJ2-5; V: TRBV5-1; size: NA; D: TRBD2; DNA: TGCGCCCCCTCAAGCGGGGGCCCAGAAGAGACCCAGTACTTC; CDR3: CAPSSGGPEETQYF
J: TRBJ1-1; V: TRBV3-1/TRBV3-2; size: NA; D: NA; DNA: TGTGCCAGCAGGACTTGGGGCGGGGTGAACACTGAAGCTTTCTTT; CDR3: CASRTWGGVNTEAFF
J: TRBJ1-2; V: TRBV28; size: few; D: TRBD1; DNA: TGTGCCAGCAGTTACCCCGTCGCCGGGACAGGGAACTATGGCTACACCTTC; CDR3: CASSYPVAGTGNYGYTF
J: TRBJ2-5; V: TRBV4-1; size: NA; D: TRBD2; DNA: TGCGCCAGCAGCCTTGGGGGGGAGGAGACCCAGTACTTC; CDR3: CASSLGGEETQYF
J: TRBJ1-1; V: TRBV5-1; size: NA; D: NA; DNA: TGCGCCAGCAGCTTGGGGGGAATTGGGTCGAACACTGAAGCTTTCTTT; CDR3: CASSLGGIGSNTEAFF
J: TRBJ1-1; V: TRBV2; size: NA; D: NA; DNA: TGTGCCAGCAGTGAAGCGACGCGGAACACTGAAGCTTTCTTT; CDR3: CASSEATRNTEAFF
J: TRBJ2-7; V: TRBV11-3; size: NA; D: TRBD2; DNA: TGTGCCAGCAGCTCACCGACTAGCGGGTCTACCTACGAGCAGTACTTC; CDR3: CASSSPTSGSTYEQYF
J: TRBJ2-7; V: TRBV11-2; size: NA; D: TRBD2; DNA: TGTGCCAGCAGCTTAGAACCCGCTAGCGGGAGCGAGCAGTACTTC; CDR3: CASSLEPASGSEQYF
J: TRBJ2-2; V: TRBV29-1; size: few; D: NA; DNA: TGCAGCGTTGGAGGGGACGCGAACACCGGGGAGCTGTTTTTT; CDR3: CSVGGDANTGELFF
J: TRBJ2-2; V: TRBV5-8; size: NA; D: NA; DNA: TGTGCCAGCCTCCCCCGGTGGGACACCGGGGAGCTGTTTTTT; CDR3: CASLPRWDTGELFF
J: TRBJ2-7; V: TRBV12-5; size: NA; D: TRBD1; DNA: TGTGCTAGTGGTAAGCCGGGACAGGGCTACGAGCAGTACTTC; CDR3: CASGKPGQGYEQYF
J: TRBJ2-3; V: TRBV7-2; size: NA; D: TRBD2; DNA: TGTGCCACCAGACTAGCGGGGGGGCTTGTCACAGATACGCAGTATTTT; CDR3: CATRLAGGLVTDTQYF
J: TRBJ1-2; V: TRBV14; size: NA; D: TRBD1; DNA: TGTGCCAGCAGCAGTCGACAGGGTAGGGACTATGGCTACACCTTC; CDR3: CASSSRQGRDYGYTF
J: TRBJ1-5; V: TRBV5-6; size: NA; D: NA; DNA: TGTGCCAGCAGCCTAGGGGTTCTAAGTCAGCCCCAGCATTTT; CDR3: CASSLGVLSQPQHF
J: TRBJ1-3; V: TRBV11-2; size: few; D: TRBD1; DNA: TGTGCCAGCAGCCCGGGACAGGAGGCCCCTCAAGCCTCTGGAAACACCATATATTTT; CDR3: CASSPGQEAPQASGNTIYF
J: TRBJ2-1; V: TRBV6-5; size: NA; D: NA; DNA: TGTGCCACACAGTACAATGAGCAGTTCTTC; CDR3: CATQYNEQFF
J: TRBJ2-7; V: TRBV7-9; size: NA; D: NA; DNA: TGTGCCAGCAGCTTAAGTGGGGGCAGCTACGAGCAGTACTTC; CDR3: CASSLSGGSYEQYF
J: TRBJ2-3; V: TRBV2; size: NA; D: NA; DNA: TGTGCCAGCAGTTGGTCCCGCTCTCCCACAGATACGCAGTATTTT; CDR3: CASSWSRSPTDTQYF
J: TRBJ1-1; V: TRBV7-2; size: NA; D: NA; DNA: TGTGCCAGCAGCTTAATGCCTAGGGGGAACACTGAAGCTTTCTTT; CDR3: CASSLMPRGNTEAFF
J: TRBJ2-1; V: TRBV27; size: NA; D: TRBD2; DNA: TGTGCCAGCAGTCTATTGCCGGGACTAGCGGGAGGTGCCGATGAGCAGTTCTTC; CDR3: CASSLLPGLAGGADEQFF
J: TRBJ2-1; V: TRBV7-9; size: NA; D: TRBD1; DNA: TGTGCCAGCAGCCCCGGGACAGGGGGTATTAGATACAATGAGCAGTTCTTC; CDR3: CASSPGTGGIRYNEQFF
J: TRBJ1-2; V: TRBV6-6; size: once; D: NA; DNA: TGTGCCAGCGAAGAGCGCTATGGCTACACCTTC; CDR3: CASEERYGYTF
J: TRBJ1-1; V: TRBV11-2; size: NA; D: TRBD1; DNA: TGTGCCAGCAGTTGGACAGGGGCGGACACTGAAGCTTTCTTT; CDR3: CASSWTGADTEAFF
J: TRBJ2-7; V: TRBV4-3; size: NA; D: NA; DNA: TGCGCCAGCAGCCAAGAGACGCAGGGGTGGTACGAGCAGTACTTC; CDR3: CASSQETQGWYEQYF
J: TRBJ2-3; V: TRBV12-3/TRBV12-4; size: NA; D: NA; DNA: TGTGCCAGCAGCCTGTCCCCAGATACGCAGTATTTT; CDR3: CASSLSPDTQYF
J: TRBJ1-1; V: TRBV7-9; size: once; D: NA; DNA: TGTGCCAGCACCTTGCGCACGAACACTGAAGCTTTCTTT; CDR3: CASTLRTNTEAFF
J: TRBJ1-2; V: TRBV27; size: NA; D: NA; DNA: TGTGCCAGCAGTCCGGACACCCCAAGGGATGGCTACACCTTC; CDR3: CASSPDTPRDGYTF
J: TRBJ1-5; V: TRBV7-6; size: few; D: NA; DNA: TGTGCCAGCAGCTTATTGGGGGGAAGCAATCAGCCCCAGCATTTT; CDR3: CASSLLGGSNQPQHF